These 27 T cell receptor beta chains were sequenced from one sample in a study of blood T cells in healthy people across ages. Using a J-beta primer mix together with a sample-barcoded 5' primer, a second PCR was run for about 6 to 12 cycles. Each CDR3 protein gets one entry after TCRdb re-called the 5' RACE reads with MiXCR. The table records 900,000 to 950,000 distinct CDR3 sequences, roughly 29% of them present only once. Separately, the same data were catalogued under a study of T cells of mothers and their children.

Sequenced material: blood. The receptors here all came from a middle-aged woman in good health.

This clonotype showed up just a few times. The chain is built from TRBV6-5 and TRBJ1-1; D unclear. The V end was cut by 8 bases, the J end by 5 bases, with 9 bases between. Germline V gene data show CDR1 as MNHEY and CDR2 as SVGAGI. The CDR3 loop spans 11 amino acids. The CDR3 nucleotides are TGTGCCAGCCTAGGACTAACTGAAGCTTTCTTT. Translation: CASLGLTEAFF.

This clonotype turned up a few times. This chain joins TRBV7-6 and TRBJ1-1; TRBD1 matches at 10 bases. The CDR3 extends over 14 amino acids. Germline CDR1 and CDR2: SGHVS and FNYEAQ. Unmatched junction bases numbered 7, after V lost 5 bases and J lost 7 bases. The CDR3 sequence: CASSPRTGGSEAFF. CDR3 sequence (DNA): TGTGCCAGCAGCCCACGGACAGGGGGAAGTGAAGCTTTCTTT.

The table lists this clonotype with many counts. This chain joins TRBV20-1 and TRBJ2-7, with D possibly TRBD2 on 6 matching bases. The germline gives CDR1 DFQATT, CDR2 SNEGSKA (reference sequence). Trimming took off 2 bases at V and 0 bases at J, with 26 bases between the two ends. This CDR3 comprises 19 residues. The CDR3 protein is CSARTFPAGGGSHSYEQYF. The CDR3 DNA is TGCAGTGCTAGAACGTTCCCCGCGGGCGGAGGGAGCCACTCCTACGAGCAGTACTTC.

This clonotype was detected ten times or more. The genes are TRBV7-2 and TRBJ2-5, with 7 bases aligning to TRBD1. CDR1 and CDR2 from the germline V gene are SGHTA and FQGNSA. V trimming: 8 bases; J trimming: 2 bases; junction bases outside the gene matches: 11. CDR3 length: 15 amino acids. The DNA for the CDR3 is TGTGCCAGCGGCAAAATGACAGGGCGACAAGAGACCCAGTACTTC. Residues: CASGKMTGRQETQYF. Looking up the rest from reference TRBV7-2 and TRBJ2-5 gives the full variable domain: GAGVSQSPSNKVTEKGKDVELRCDPISGHTALYWYRQSLGQGLEFLIYFQGNSAPDKSGLPSDRFSAERTGGSVSTLTIQRTQQEDSAVYLCASGKMTGRQETQYFGPGTRLLVL.

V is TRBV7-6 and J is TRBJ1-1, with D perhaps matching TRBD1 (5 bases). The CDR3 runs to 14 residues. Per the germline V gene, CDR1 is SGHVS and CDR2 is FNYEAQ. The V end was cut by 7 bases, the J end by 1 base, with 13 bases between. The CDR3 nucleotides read TGTGCCAGCAATCCCGGGGCCCCGAACACTGAAGCTTTCTTT. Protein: CASNPGAPNTEAFF.

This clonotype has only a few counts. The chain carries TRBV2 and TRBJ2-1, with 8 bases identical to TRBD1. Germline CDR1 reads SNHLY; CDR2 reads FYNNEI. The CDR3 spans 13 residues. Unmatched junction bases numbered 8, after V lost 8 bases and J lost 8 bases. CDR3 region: CASHPDRADEQFF. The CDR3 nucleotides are TGTGCCAGCCACCCGGACAGGGCGGATGAGCAGTTCTTC.

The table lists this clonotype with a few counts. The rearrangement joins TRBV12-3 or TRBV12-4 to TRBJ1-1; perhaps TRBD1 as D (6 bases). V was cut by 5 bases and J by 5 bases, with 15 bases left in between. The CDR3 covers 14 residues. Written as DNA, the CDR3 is TGTGCCAGCAGTCATACAGGGATGGGTACTGAAGCTTTCTTT. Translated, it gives CASSHTGMGTEAFF.

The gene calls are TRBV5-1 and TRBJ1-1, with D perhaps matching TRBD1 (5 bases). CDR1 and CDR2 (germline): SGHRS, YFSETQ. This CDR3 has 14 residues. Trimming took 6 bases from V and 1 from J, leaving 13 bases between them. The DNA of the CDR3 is TGCGCCAGCACCCAGGGATCCGCGAACACTGAAGCTTTCTTT. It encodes CASTQGSANTEAFF.

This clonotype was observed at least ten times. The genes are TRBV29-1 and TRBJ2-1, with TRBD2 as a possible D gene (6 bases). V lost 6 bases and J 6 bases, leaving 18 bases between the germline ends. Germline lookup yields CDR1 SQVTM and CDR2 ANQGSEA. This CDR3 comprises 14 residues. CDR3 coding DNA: TGCAGCGTCGAGGGACTGTTCGCTTTCAATGAGCAGTTCTTC. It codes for CSVEGLFAFNEQFF.

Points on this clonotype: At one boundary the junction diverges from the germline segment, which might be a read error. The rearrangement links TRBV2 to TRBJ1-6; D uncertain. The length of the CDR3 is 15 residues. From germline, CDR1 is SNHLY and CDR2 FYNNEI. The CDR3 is CASSVGGDYSSPLHF. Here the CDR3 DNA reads TGTGCCAGCAGTGTTGGAGGAGACTATAGTTCACCCCTCCACTTT.

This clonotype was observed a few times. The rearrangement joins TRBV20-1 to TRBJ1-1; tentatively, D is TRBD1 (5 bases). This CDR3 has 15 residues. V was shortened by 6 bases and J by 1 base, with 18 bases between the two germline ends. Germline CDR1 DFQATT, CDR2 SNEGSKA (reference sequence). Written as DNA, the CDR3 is TGCAGTGCACCCCAGGGCGGCATGTCGAACACTGAAGCTTTCTTT. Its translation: CSAPQGGMSNTEAFF.

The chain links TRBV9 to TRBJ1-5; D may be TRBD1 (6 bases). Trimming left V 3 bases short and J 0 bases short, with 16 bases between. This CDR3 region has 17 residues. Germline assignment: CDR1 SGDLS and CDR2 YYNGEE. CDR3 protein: CASSAGGGHLSNQPQHF. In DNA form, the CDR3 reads TGTGCCAGCAGCGCCGGGGGGGGACACCTTAGCAATCAGCCCCAGCATTTT.

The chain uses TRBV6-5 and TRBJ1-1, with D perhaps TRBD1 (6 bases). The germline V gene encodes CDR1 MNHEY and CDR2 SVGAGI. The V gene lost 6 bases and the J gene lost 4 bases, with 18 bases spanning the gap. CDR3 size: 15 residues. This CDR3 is CASSHITGKGTEAFF. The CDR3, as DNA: TGTGCCAGCAGCCATATCACAGGGAAGGGCACTGAAGCTTTCTTT.

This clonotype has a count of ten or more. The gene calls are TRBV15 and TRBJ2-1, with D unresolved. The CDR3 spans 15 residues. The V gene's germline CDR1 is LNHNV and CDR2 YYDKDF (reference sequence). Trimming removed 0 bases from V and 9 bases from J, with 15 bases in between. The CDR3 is CATSRDPVISGEQFF. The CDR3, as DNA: TGTGCCACCAGCAGAGATCCCGTCATCAGTGGTGAGCAGTTCTTC.

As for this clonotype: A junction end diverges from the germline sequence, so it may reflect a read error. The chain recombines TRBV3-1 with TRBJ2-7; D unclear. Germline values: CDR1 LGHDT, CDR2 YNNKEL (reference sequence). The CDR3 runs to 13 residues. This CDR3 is CASSQVGLYEQYF. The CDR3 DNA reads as TGCGCCAGCAGCCAAGTGGGCCTCTACGAGCAGTACTTC.

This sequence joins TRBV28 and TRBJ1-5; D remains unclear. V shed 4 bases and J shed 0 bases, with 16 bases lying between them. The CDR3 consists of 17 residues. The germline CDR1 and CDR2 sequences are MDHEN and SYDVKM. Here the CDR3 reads CASSSLRVVYSNQPQHF. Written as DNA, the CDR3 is TGTGCCAGCAGTTCCCTTAGGGTCGTCTATAGCAATCAGCCCCAGCATTTT.

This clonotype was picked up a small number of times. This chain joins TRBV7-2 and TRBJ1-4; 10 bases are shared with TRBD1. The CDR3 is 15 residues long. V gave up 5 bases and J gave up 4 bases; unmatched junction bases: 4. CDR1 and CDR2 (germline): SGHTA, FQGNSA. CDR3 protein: CASSVRTGGNEKLFF. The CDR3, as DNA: TGTGCCAGCAGCGTCAGGACAGGGGGTAATGAAAAACTGTTTTTT.

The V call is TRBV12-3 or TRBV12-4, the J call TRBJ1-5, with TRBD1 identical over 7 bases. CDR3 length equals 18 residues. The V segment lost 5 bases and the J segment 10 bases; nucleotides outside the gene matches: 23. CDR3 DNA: TGTGCCAGCAGTACCTCGACAGGGTGGGTAGGGCCCCCTGGTCCCCAGCATTTT. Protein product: CASSTSTGWVGPPGPQHF.

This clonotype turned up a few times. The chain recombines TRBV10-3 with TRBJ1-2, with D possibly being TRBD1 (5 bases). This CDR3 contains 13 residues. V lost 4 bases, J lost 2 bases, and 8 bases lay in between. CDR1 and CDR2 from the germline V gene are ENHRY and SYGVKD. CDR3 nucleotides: TGTGCCATCAGTGGGGACCGAAACTATGGCTACACCTTC. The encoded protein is CAISGDRNYGYTF.

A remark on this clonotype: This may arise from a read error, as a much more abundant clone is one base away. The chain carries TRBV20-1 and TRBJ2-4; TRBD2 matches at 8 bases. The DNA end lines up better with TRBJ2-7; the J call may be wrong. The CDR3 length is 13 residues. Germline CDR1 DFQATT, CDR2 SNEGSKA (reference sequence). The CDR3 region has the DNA TGCAGTGGAGGACGGGGGGGATCCTACGAGCAGTACTTC. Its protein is CSGGRGGSYEQYF.

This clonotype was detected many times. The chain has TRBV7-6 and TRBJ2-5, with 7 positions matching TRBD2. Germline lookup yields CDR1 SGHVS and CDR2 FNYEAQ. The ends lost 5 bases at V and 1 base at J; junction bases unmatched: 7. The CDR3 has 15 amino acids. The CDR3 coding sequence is TGTGCCAGCAGCCTCGGACCGGGGGGCCAAGAGACCCAGTACTTC. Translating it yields CASSLGPGGQETQYF.

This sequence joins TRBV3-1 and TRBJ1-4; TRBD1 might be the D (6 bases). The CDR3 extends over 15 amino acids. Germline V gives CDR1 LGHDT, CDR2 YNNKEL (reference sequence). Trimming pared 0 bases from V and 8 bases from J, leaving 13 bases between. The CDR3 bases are TGTGCCAGCAGCCAAGAGGCAGGGGCAGACGAAAAACTGTTTTTT. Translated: CASSQEAGADEKLFF.

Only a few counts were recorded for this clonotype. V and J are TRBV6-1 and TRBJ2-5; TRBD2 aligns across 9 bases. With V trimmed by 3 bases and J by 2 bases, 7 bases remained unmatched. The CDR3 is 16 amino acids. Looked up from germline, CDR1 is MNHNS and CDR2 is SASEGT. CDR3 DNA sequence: TGTGCCAGCAGTGACGGGCGAGCGGGGGGACAAGAGACCCAGTACTTC. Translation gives CASSDGRAGGQETQYF.

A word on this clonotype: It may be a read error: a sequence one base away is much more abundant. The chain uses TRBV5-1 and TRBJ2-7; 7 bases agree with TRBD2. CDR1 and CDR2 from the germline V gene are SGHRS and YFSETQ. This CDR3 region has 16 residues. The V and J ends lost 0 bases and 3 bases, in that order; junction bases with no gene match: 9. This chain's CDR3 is CASSLDASGTCYEQYF. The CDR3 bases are TGCGCCAGCAGCTTGGATGCTAGCGGAACCTGCTACGAGCAGTACTTC.

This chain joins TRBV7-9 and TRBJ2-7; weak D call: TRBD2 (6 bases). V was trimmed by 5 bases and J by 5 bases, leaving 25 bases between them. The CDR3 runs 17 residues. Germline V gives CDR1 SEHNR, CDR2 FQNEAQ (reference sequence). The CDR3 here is CASSPNTTSPHWDEQYF. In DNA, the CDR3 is TGTGCCAGCAGCCCTAACACGACTAGTCCTCACTGGGACGAGCAGTACTTC.

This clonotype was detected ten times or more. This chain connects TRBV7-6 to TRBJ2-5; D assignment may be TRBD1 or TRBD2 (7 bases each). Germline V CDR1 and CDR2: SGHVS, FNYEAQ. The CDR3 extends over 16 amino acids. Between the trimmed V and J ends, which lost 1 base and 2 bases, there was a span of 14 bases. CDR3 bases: TGTGCCAGCAGCTTAGTATCGGGGGGACAGCAAGAGACCCAGTACTTC. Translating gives CASSLVSGGQQETQYF.

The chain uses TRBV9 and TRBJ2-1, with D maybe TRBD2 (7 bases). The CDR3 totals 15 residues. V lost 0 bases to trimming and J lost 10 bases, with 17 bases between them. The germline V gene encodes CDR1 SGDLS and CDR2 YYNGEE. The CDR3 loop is CASSVEGGAMGEQFF. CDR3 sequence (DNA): TGTGCCAGCAGCGTAGAGGGGGGGGCTATGGGCGAGCAGTTCTTC.